Reported below is one T cell receptor beta chain. Sequencing of TCR beta, carried out with a high-throughput approach, was applied to CD8+ and CD4+ T cells from the blood. This sample stems from a study of CD8 T cells in Susac syndrome. CDR1 and CDR2 (germline): SGDLS, YYNGEE. The V end lost 0 bases, the J end lost 5 bases, and 12 bases lay between the germline ends. CDR3 length: 15 amino acids. The RNA, roughly 0.45 to 1 ug, was put through reverse transcription using random hexamers. With immunoSEQ multiplex PCR, TCR beta CDR3 was amplified across 54 Vbeta and 13 Jbeta. Each CDR3 protein gets one entry after TCRdb re-called the immunoSEQ multiplex PCR reads with MiXCR. The sample yields around 300,000 distinct CDR3 sequences, about 91% seen once.

The chain carries TRBV9 and TRBJ1-5; D might be TRBD1 (5 bases). Sequencing was carried out using CD4+ T cells from PBMCs. The source is a human donor with multiple sclerosis. The CDR3 bases are TGTGCCAGCAGCGTAGATGACAGCATTTATCAGCCCCAGCATTTT. As protein: CASSVDDSIYQPQHF.